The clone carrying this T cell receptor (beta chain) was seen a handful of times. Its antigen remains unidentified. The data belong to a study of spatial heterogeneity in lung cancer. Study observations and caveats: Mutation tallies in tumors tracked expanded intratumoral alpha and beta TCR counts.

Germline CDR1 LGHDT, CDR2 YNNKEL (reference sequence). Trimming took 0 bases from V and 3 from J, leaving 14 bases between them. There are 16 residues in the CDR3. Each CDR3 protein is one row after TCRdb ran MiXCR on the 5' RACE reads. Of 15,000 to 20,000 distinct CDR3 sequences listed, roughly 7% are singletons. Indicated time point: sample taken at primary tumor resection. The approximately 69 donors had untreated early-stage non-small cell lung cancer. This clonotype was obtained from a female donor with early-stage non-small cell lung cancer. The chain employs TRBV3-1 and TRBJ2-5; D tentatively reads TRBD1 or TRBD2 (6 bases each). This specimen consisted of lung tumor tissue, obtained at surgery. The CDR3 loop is CASSQERAEGEETQYF. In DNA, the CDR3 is TGTGCCAGCAGCCAAGAACGAGCGGAGGGGGAAGAGACCCAGTACTTC.